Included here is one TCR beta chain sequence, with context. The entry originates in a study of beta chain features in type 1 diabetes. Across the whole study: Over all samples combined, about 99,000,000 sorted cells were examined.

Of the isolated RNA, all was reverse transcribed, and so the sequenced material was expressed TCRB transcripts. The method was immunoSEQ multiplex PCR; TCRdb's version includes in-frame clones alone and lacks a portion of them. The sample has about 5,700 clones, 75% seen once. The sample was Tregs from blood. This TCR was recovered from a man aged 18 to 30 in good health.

CDR3 in DNA: TGTGCCAGCAGGTCGGGACTAGCGGGAACTTACGAGCAGTACTTC. This gives the protein CASRSGLAGTYEQYF. The chain has TRBV6-5 and TRBJ2-7, with 13 bases aligning to TRBD2. From germline, CDR1 is MNHEY and CDR2 SVGAGI. The CDR3 covers 15 residues. The J segment lost 4 bases and the V segment lost 6 bases, leaving 6 bases of the junction unmatched.